A single sample gave rise to the 12 T cell receptor beta chains below, sequenced in a study of CDR3 diversity in severe acne. MiXCR, run by TCRdb on the PCR reads, gives a single entry per CDR3 protein. Among roughly 79,000 distinct CDR3 sequences listed, 49% were seen once. Material for sequencing was blood. The source is a male donor with severe acne vulgaris.

This rearrangement joins TRBV27 to TRBJ2-7; 10 bases fit TRBD1. In germline, CDR1 is MNHEY, CDR2 SMNVEV (reference sequence). The CDR3 consists of 15 residues. With V trimmed by 2 bases and J by 4 bases, 5 bases remained unmatched. CDR3 loop: CASSLLGTGVYEQYF. The CDR3 region has the DNA TGTGCCAGCAGTTTACTCGGGACAGGGGTGTACGAGCAGTACTTC.

CDR3 nucleotide sequence: TGCAGCGAACGGACAGGGGATAACTATGGCTACACCTTC. It yields the protein CSERTGDNYGYTF. This chain connects TRBV29-1 to TRBJ1-2, with 9 bases lining up with TRBD1. J lost 1 base, V lost 7 bases, and 4 bases had no gene match. The length of the CDR3 is 13 residues. Looked up from germline, CDR1 is SQVTM and CDR2 is ANQGSEA.

This clonotype is termed medium-sized. The chain joins TRBV25-1 to TRBJ2-1; TRBD2 is a possible D gene (6 bases). Germline CDR1 MGHDK, CDR2 SYGVNS. The CDR3 spans 12 residues. Trimming pared 8 bases from V and 3 bases from J, leaving 8 bases between. CDR3 loop: CASRGLYNEQFF. CDR3 DNA sequence: TGTGCCAGCCGGGGACTCTACAATGAGCAGTTCTTC.

As to this clonotype: This could be a read error, since a much larger clone is one nucleotide away. The chain has TRBV6-2 or TRBV6-3 and TRBJ2-7; possible D gene TRBD2, 6 bases. This CDR3 has 14 residues. CDR1 and CDR2 (germline): MNHEY, SVGEGT. The V and J ends lost 2 bases and 6 bases respectively, with 14 bases between them. In DNA, the CDR3 is TGTGCCAGCAGTTACACCGGGGGATTCTGCGAGCAGTACTTC. Its translation is CASSYTGGFCEQYF.

The chain links TRBV20-1 to TRBJ2-5, with a possible D match to TRBD1 (6 bases). The V and J ends lost 1 base and 2 bases respectively, with 11 bases between them. Germline CDR1 DFQATT, CDR2 SNEGSKA (reference sequence). This CDR3 contains 14 residues. The CDR3 region has the DNA TGCAGTGCTAGAGCTCCAGGGGCACAAGAGACCCAGTACTTC. Its protein product is CSARAPGAQETQYF.

This clonotype was seen just once. This CDR3 reads CASSQDLRIRYEQYF. The CDR3 DNA is TGTGCCAGCAGCCAAGACTTGCGGATAAGGTACGAGCAGTACTTC. J is TRBJ2-7 and V is TRBV7-9, with unresolved D. The germline CDR1 and CDR2 sequences are SEHNR and FQNEAQ (reference sequence). The CDR3 has 15 residues. Trimming removed 5 bases from V and 4 bases from J, with 18 bases in between.

In the case of this clonotype: The junction does not match germline at one end; this may be a read error. The rearrangement links TRBV4-3 to TRBJ1-4; unclear D gene. Germline values: CDR1 LGHNA, CDR2 YSLEER. The CDR3 has 16 residues. CDR3 residues: CASSQDRAAQIEELFF. In DNA, the CDR3 is TGCGCCAGCAGCCAAGACCGGGCGGCTCAGATTGAAGAACTGTTTTTT.

A remark on this clonotype: The conserved final phenylalanine or tryptophan is absent from the CDR3, which likely points to a read error. The DNA is omitted, as the CDR3 cannot be located on it reliably, and the CDR3 follows TCRdb's listing. The chain recombines TRBV6-1 with TRBJ2-5; TRBD1 is the table's D call and was not checked against the DNA. The CDR3 is made up of 16 amino acids, end residues included. Germline CDR1 reads MNHNS; CDR2 reads SASEGT. The CDR3 reads CASTRTGGGYGYTFGS.

This clonotype occurred once. V usage is TRBV7-4 and J usage is TRBJ2-1, with 8 bases matching TRBD2. The better agreement between TRBJ2-5 and the DNA end casts doubt on the J call. The CDR3 consists of 17 residues. Germline V gene sequence: CDR1 SGHVT, CDR2 SQSDAQ. The CDR3 spells CASSSLKERELRETQYF. Here the CDR3 DNA reads TGTGCCAGCAGTTCTCTTAAAGAGCGGGAGTTGCGAGAGACCCAGTACTTC.

In its sample, this clonotype was seen many times. Compared with germline, one end of the junction differs, possibly owing to a read error. The chain combines TRBV29-1 with TRBJ2-5, with D unresolved. This CDR3 spans 12 amino acids. Germline values: CDR1 SQVTM, CDR2 ANQGSEA. The CDR3 nucleotides read TGCAGCGTTGAAGGTACCGGTCGCCTGGGGAACTTC. Protein sequence: CSVEGTGRLGNF. The full variable domain, completed using reference TRBV29-1 and TRBJ2-5, is SAVISQKPSRDICQRGTSLTIQCQVDSQVTMMFWYRQQPGQSLTLIATANQGSEATYESGFVIDKFPISRPNLTFSTLTVSNMSPEDSSIYLCSVEGTGRLGNFGPGTRLLVL.

The chain combines TRBV2 with TRBJ2-1; 9 nucleotides match TRBD2. Germline loops: CDR1 SNHLY, CDR2 FYNNEI. The CDR3 consists of 18 residues. J lost 3 bases, V lost 6 bases, and 15 bases had no gene match. The CDR3 loop reads CASSGRLAGRRNYNEQFF. The DNA of the CDR3 is TGTGCCAGCAGCGGGAGGCTAGCGGGGAGACGGAACTACAATGAGCAGTTCTTC.

CDR3 in amino acids: CASSLVPWGSGADTQYF. In nucleotides, the CDR3 is TGTGCCAGCAGCTTAGTTCCGTGGGGTAGCGGCGCAGATACGCAGTATTTT. The chain recombines TRBV7-2 with TRBJ2-3, with a possible D match to TRBD2 (6 bases). V lost 1 base and J 4 bases, leaving 18 bases between the germline ends. The CDR3 has 17 amino acids. In germline, CDR1 is SGHTA, CDR2 FQGNSA.